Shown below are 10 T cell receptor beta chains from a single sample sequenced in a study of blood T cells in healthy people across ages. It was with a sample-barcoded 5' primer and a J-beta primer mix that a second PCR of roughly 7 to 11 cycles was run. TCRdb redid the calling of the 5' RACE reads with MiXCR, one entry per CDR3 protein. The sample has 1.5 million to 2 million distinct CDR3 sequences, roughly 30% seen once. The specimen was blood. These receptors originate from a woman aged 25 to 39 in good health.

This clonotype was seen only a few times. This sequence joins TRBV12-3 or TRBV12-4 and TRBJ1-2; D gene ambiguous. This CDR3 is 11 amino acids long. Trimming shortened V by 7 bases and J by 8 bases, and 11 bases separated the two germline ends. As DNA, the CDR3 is TGTGCCAGCATGTGGGCAGGCGGCTACACCTTC. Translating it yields CASMWAGGYTF.

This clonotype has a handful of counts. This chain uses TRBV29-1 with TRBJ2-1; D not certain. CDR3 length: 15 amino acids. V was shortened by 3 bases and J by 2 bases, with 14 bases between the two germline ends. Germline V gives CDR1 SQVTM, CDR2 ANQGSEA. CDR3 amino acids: CSVENGLSTYNEQFF. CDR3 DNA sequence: TGCAGCGTTGAGAACGGGTTATCGACCTACAATGAGCAGTTCTTC.

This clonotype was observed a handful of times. CDR3 coding DNA: TGTGCCAATGATCCGGGACAACCGTACAATGAGCAGTTCTTC. It is translated as CANDPGQPYNEQFF. The rearrangement joins TRBV6-1 to TRBJ2-1, with D tentatively TRBD1 (6 bases). The CDR3 consists of 14 residues. Per the germline V gene, CDR1 is MNHNS and CDR2 is SASEGT. V was pared by 10 bases and J by 4 bases, with 17 bases between.

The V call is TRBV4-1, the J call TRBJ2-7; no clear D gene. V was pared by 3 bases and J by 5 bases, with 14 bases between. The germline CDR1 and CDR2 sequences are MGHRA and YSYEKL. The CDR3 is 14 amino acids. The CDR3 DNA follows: TGCGCCAGCAGCCATGAAAGTCAACGGCACGAGCAGTACTTC. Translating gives CASSHESQRHEQYF.

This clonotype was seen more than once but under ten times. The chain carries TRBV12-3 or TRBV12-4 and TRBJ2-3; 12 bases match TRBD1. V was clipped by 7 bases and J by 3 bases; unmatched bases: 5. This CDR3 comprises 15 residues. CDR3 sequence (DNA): TGTGCCAGCACCGGGGACAGGGGGCGGACAGATACGCAGTATTTT. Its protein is CASTGDRGRTDTQYF.

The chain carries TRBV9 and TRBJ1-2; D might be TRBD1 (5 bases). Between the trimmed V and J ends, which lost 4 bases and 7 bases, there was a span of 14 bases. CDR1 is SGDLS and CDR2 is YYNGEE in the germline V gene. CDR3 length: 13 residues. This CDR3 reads CASSSRLGGGYTF. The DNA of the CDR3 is TGTGCCAGCAGCTCTCGGTTGGGGGGTGGCTACACCTTC.

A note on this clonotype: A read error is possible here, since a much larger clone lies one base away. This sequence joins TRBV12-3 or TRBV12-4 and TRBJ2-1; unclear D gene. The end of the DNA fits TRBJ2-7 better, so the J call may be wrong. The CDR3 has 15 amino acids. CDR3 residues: CASSWAESSYNEQYF. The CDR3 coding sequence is TGTGCCAGCAGTTGGGCGGAGAGCTCCTACAATGAGCAGTACTTC.

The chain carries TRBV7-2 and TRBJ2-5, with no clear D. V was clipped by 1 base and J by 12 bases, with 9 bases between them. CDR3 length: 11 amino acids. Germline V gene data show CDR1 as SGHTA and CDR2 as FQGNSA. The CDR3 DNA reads TGTGCCAGCAGCTTAGGAGCTGAGGAGTACTTC. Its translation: CASSLGAEEYF.

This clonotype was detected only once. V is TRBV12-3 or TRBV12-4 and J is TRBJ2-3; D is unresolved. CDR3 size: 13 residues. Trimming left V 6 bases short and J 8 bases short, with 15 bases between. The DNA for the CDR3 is TGTGCCAGCAGCCTCCTCGTCTCAAGTACGCAGTATTTT. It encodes CASSLLVSSTQYF.

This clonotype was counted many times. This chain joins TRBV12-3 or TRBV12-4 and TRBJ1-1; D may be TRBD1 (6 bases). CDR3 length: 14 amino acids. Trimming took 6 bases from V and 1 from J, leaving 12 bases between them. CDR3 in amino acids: CASSLQTGNTEAFF. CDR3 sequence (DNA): TGTGCCAGCAGCCTACAGACAGGGAACACTGAAGCTTTCTTT.